The entry below gives a single T cell receptor (beta chain) sequence along with its context. Antigen: not known. These data originate in a study of yellow fever vaccine responses in identical twins. Whole-study results and caveats: Twins' vaccine T cell responses were reported to seem partly convergent and partly personalized.

TCRdb redid the calling of the RT-PCR reads with MiXCR, one entry per CDR3 protein. Of about 2,000 distinct CDR3 sequences listed, 77% are singletons. Germline V gene data show CDR1 as LGHNA and CDR2 as YNFKEQ. Germline trimming cut 0 bases from V and 4 bases from J; bases unmatched to any gene: 7. This CDR3 is built from 16 residues. Sequences were derived from T cells from blood (PBMCs), unsorted or a sorted subset (not recorded which), sampled before or after yellow fever vaccination (not recorded which). The rearrangement uses TRBV4-2 and TRBJ1-2; 8 bases line up with TRBD1. The TCR originated in a woman aged 18-29 years who received the yellow fever vaccine. CDR3 bases: TGTGCCAGCAGCCAAGATTCTGGGCAGGGGGCCTATGGCTACACCTTC. Its protein product is CASSQDSGQGAYGYTF.